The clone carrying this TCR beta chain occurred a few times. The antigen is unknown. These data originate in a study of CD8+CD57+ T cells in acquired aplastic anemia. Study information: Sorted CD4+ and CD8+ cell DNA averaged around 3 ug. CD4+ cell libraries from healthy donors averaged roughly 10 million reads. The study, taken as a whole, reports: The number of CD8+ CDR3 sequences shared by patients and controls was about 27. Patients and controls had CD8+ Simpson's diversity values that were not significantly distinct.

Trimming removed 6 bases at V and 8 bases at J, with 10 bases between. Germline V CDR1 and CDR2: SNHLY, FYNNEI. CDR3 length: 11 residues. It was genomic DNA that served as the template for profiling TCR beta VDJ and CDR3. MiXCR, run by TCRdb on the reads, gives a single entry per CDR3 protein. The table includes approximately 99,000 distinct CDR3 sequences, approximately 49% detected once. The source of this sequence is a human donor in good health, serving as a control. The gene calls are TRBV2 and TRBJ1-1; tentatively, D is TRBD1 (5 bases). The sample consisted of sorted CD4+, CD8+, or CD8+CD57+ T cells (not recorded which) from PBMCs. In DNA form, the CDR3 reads TGTGCCAGCAGATTGGGGGGGGAAGCTTTCTTT. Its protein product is CASRLGGEAFF.